This section outlines one T cell receptor (beta chain) sequence together with its context. Its antigen is unknown. Measured with immunoSEQ multiplex PCR; TCRdb has only the in-frame clones, and not every one. The repertoire holds about 530,000 clones, roughly 95% seen once, with 0.06% in the top ten. The germline V gene has CDR1 SGHAT and CDR2 FQNNGV. The CDR3 loop spans 12 amino acids. Trimming shortened V by 5 bases and J by 8 bases, and 10 bases separated the two germline ends. These data are taken from a study of shared clonotypes between healthy human individuals. Whole-study findings and limits: Clonotypes shared by all four sorted-subset donors had higher generation probabilities than non-shared clonotypes.

The TCR was taken from a woman in her 30s in good health. The sequenced material came from naive CD4+ T cells sorted from blood. Specified subset: CD45RA+ positively selected. The gene calls are TRBV11-2 and TRBJ2-1; tentatively, D is TRBD1 or TRBD2 (5 bases each). The CDR3 DNA is TGTGCCAGCAGCCGTGGGGACCATGAGCAGTTCTTC. It yields the protein CASSRGDHEQFF.